The 27 T cell receptor beta chains reported below all come from one sample, sequenced in a study of cytomegalovirus exposure and HLA in healthy donors. Clones were sequenced by immunoSEQ multiplex PCR, and TCRdb holds only the in-frame ones, with some missing. The data show approximately 300,000 clones, about nine tenths seen once. The sample was PBMCs. These receptor sequences come from a woman aged 18-29 years in good health and CMV-seronegative.

The chain joins TRBV28 to TRBJ2-5; TRBD1 is a possible D gene (6 bases). V was clipped by 5 bases and J by 5 bases, with 24 bases between them. The V gene's germline CDR1 is MDHEN and CDR2 SYDVKM. This CDR3 is 17 amino acids long. The DNA of the CDR3 is TGTGCCAGCAGTCCCCTCCCCACGTGGGGGCTGGGGGAGACCCAGTACTTC. It codes for CASSPLPTWGLGETQYF.

The chain has TRBV10-1 and TRBJ1-3; D is unresolved. The CDR3 is 14 residues long. Germline values: CDR1 WNHNN, CDR2 SYGVQD (reference sequence). Trimming pared 2 bases from V and 5 bases from J, leaving 10 bases between. The CDR3 is CASSEAGPRNTIYF. The DNA for the CDR3 is TGCGCCAGCAGTGAGGCAGGTCCCCGAAACACCATATATTTT.

This sequence joins TRBV28 and TRBJ2-7, with 8 nucleotides matching TRBD2. Germline V lookup: CDR1 MDHEN, CDR2 SYDVKM. Losses at the gene ends were 7 bases for V and 2 bases for J; bases not matched to a gene: 7. There are 14 residues in the CDR3. CDR3 region: CASTFRGGTYEQYF. The CDR3 nucleotides are TGTGCCAGCACTTTTCGGGGGGGCACCTACGAGCAGTACTTC.

This sequence joins TRBV9 and TRBJ2-2; 11 nucleotides agree with TRBD2. V dropped 0 bases and J dropped 4; count of bases not matched to a gene: 5. Per the germline V gene, CDR1 is SGDLS and CDR2 is YYNGEE. The CDR3 runs to 17 residues. The CDR3 nucleotides are TGTGCCAGCAGCGTAGCCCAAACTAGCGGGAGCACCGGGGAGCTGTTTTTT. It yields the protein CASSVAQTSGSTGELFF.

This chain uses TRBV27 with TRBJ1-5; 8 positions match TRBD1. This CDR3 region has 16 residues. CDR1 is MNHEY and CDR2 is SMNVEV in the germline V gene (reference sequence). With 5 bases clipped from V and 5 bases from J, the junction kept 11 bases outside the gene matches. CDR3 protein: CASSATGVGFDQPQHF. Written as DNA, the CDR3 is TGTGCCAGCAGTGCGACAGGGGTGGGGTTCGATCAGCCCCAGCATTTT.

The chain links TRBV28 to TRBJ2-7; 10 positions agree with TRBD2. Germline assignment: CDR1 MDHEN and CDR2 SYDVKM. V was clipped by 6 bases and J by 3 bases; unmatched bases: 8. CDR3 length: 15 residues. The CDR3 DNA is TGTGCCAGCAGCCCCCTTAGCGGGAGGCTCTACGAGCAGTACTTC. Encoded protein: CASSPLSGRLYEQYF.

Only a few counts were recorded for this clone. This chain links TRBV11-2 with TRBJ1-2, with 8 bases aligning to TRBD1. Germline lookup yields CDR1 SGHAT and CDR2 FQNNGV. With 4 bases clipped from V and 0 bases from J, the junction kept 7 bases outside the gene matches. This CDR3 spans 16 amino acids. The CDR3 region has the DNA TGTGCCAGCAGCTCCCCGGGCAGGGGGCCTAACTATGGCTACACCTTC. This sequence encodes CASSSPGRGPNYGYTF.

This clone turned up a few times. This chain connects TRBV7-3 to TRBJ1-1, with no clear D. The CDR3 runs 13 residues. Germline CDR1 SGHTA, CDR2 FQGTGA. Trimming removed 8 bases from V and 3 bases from J, with 13 bases in between. CDR3 in amino acids: CASASTQDTEAFF. The CDR3, as DNA: TGTGCCAGCGCATCTACCCAGGACACTGAAGCTTTCTTT.

This chain connects TRBV5-5 to TRBJ1-4; 11 nucleotides align to TRBD1. The CDR3 is 17 residues long. CDR1 and CDR2 (germline): SGHKS, YYEKEE (reference sequence). J gave up 0 bases and V 4 bases, and 5 bases lay outside the gene matches. The CDR3 sequence: CASSAGQGVATNEKLFF. The CDR3 DNA reads as TGTGCCAGCAGCGCGGGACAGGGGGTGGCAACTAATGAAAAACTGTTTTTT. The complete variable domain, with remaining parts taken from reference TRBV5-5 and TRBJ1-4, reads DAGVTQSPTHLIKTRGQQVTLRCSPISGHKSVSWYQQVLGQGPQFIFQYYEKEERGRGNFPDRFSARQFPNYSSELNVNALLLGDSALYLCASSAGQGVATNEKLFFGSGTQLSVL.

The chain is built from TRBV19 and TRBJ1-2; 9 bases line up with TRBD1. CDR3 length: 13 amino acids. Germline CDR1 is LNHDA and CDR2 is SQIVND (reference sequence). The trim removed 7 bases at V and 7 bases at J, leaving 7 bases unmatched. This chain's CDR3 is CASNPNRGLGYTF. CDR3 nucleotide sequence: TGTGCCAGTAACCCCAACAGGGGGCTTGGCTACACCTTC.

The V and J genes are TRBV9 and TRBJ2-3; 9 bases agree with TRBD2. Germline lookup yields CDR1 SGDLS and CDR2 YYNGEE. J was trimmed by 1 base and V by 4 bases; bases with no gene match: 7. This CDR3 is built from 16 residues. CDR3 sequence: CASSHLLAGGTDTQYF. Here the CDR3 DNA reads TGTGCCAGCAGCCACCTACTAGCGGGTGGCACAGATACGCAGTATTTT.

V gene TRBV7-3 combines with J gene TRBJ1-1; a weak D match, TRBD1 (6 bases). The CDR3 extends over 14 amino acids. From germline, CDR1 is SGHTA and CDR2 FQGTGA. Trimming took 5 bases from V and 2 from J, leaving 12 bases between them. CDR3 residues: CASSQTGDNTEAFF. The CDR3 DNA reads TGTGCCAGCAGCCAGACAGGAGATAACACTGAAGCTTTCTTT.

Comment on this clone: Distinct nucleotide sequences in the sample also encode this CDR3. The chain has TRBV30 and TRBJ1-2, with no clear D. The CDR3 loop spans 12 amino acids. In germline, CDR1 is GTSNPN, CDR2 SVGIG (reference sequence). The ends were cut back, 3 bases at V and 2 bases at J, with 7 bases in the middle. The CDR3 DNA reads as TGTGCCTGGAGCGGCGGAAACTATGGCTACACCTTC. Its translation: CAWSGGNYGYTF.

The V call is TRBV19, the J call TRBJ1-1; D is unclear. The CDR3 is made up of 15 amino acids. CDR1 is LNHDA, CDR2 SQIVND, per germline (reference sequence). V shed 5 bases and J shed 0 bases, with 13 bases lying between them. As DNA, the CDR3 is TGTGCCAGTAGTCCACGGAGGTTGGTGAACACTGAAGCTTTCTTT. It is translated as CASSPRRLVNTEAFF.

This chain's CDR3 is CASSPSWTGGRYEQYF. In nucleotides, the CDR3 is TGCGCCAGCAGCCCTTCCTGGACAGGGGGGAGATACGAGCAGTACTTC. The chain uses TRBV4-3 and TRBJ2-7; TRBD1 matches 10 bases. Germline CDR1 is LGHNA and CDR2 is YSLEER. Germline trimming cut 4 bases from V and 4 bases from J; bases unmatched to any gene: 10. The CDR3 consists of 16 residues.

The rearrangement uses TRBV4-2 and TRBJ2-1; tentatively, D is TRBD2 (6 bases). CDR3 length: 15 amino acids. V was trimmed by 0 bases and J by 1 base, leaving 7 bases between them. CDR1 and CDR2 from the germline V gene are LGHNA and YNFKEQ. CDR3 in amino acids: CASSQEGTSYNEQFF. The CDR3 nucleotides read TGTGCCAGCAGCCAAGAGGGGACTTCCTACAATGAGCAGTTCTTC.

The chain joins TRBV5-1 to TRBJ2-5, with TRBD1 as a possible D gene (7 bases). V was cut by 4 bases and J by 7 bases, with 14 bases left in between. The germline V gene has CDR1 SGHRS and CDR2 YFSETQ. CDR3 length: 13 amino acids. The CDR3 DNA reads as TGCGCCAGCAGCACCGGGACAGCGGGGACCCAGTACTTC. As protein: CASSTGTAGTQYF.

This clone was seen a single time. The rearrangement joins TRBV4-3 to TRBJ2-7; 9 bases are shared with TRBD1. This CDR3 is built from 15 residues. CDR1 is LGHNA and CDR2 is YSLEER in the germline V gene. The ends lost 3 bases at V and 4 bases at J; junction bases unmatched: 7. Written as DNA, the CDR3 is TGCGCCAGCAGCCAGGGGACAGGGAGTCTGTACGAGCAGTACTTC. Its protein is CASSQGTGSLYEQYF.

J is TRBJ2-5 and V is TRBV21-1; TRBD2, the table's D call, was not compared with the DNA. TRBV21-1 is deemed a pseudogene. The CDR3 is 21 amino acids. In DNA form, the CDR3 reads TGTGCCAGCAGCAAACGACCCGAGACTAGCGGGAGGTACCAACCGAAAGAGACCCAGTACTTC. This encodes CASSKRPETSGRYQPKETQYF.

The chain joins TRBV4-1 to TRBJ2-2; 7 positions agree with TRBD1. CDR1 and CDR2 (germline): MGHRA, YSYEKL. Trimming removed 5 bases from V and 7 bases from J; junction bases left unmatched: 7. This CDR3 region has 14 residues. The CDR3 region is CASSARDRDGELFF. CDR3 sequence (DNA): TGCGCCAGCAGCGCCCGTGACAGGGACGGGGAGCTGTTTTTT.

The J gene is TRBJ2-1, the V gene TRBV29-1; D is uncertain. Trimming pared 2 bases from V and 15 bases from J, leaving 14 bases between. Per the germline V gene, CDR1 is SQVTM and CDR2 is ANQGSEA. The CDR3 covers 11 residues. CDR3 in DNA: TGCAGCGTTGAAACCCTAACGCGATGGTTCTTC. It encodes CSVETLTRWFF.

The rearrangement uses TRBV6-1 and TRBJ1-1, with D possibly TRBD1 on 6 matching bases. The V and J ends lost 4 bases and 0 bases respectively, with 15 bases between them. The V gene's germline CDR1 is MNHNS and CDR2 SASEGT. CDR3 length equals 16 residues. CDR3 DNA: TGTGCCAGCAGTGGGCTGTTCAGGGGACTGAACACTGAAGCTTTCTTT. Amino acids: CASSGLFRGLNTEAFF.

V is TRBV7-9 and J is TRBJ2-1; possibly TRBD2 for D (5 bases). The CDR3 is 14 amino acids. Trimming shortened V by 3 bases and J by 6 bases, and 12 bases separated the two germline ends. CDR1 is SEHNR, CDR2 FQNEAQ, per germline (reference sequence). The CDR3 sequence: CASSFRGIGNEQFF. Here the CDR3 DNA reads TGTGCCAGCAGCTTCAGAGGGATTGGCAATGAGCAGTTCTTC. Combining the CDR3 with reference TRBV7-9 and TRBJ2-1 gives the whole variable domain DTGVSQNPRHKITKRGQNVTFRCDPISEHNRLYWYRQTLGQGPEFLTYFQNEAQLEKSRLLSDRFSAERPKGSFSTLEIQRTEQGDSAMYLCASSFRGIGNEQFFGPGTRLTVL.

The rearrangement joins TRBV18 to TRBJ1-2; TRBD1 is a possible D gene (6 bases). V lost 2 bases and J lost 7, with 8 bases in between. This CDR3 comprises 12 residues. Per the germline V gene, CDR1 is KGHSH and CDR2 is LQKENI. CDR3 sequence reads: CASSPATGGYTF. DNA for the CDR3: TGTGCCAGCTCACCAGCGACAGGTGGCTACACCTTC.

The chain recombines TRBV5-6 with TRBJ1-2; the D is unclear. The germline V gene encodes CDR1 SGHDT and CDR2 YYEEEE. The CDR3 totals 14 residues. V was trimmed by 3 bases and J by 8 bases, leaving 17 bases between them. Here the CDR3 reads CASSSFSQYSGYTF. Here the CDR3 DNA reads TGTGCCAGCAGCTCCTTCTCGCAGTATTCCGGCTACACCTTC.

This clone was seen only a few times. The CDR3 DNA sequence: TGTGCCAGTAGTATAGACAGGGGGACAAGGTATGGCTACACCTTC. Protein sequence: CASSIDRGTRYGYTF. The chain has TRBV19 and TRBJ1-2; 7 bases map to TRBD1. Germline CDR1 LNHDA, CDR2 SQIVND (reference sequence). Germline trimming cut 0 bases from V and 5 bases from J; bases unmatched to any gene: 6. The CDR3 totals 15 residues.

The chain joins TRBV10-3 to TRBJ2-7; D perhaps matches TRBD1 (6 bases). Trimming removed 7 bases from V and 0 bases from J, with 10 bases in between. This CDR3 comprises 13 residues. The germline CDR1 and CDR2 sequences are ENHRY and SYGVKD. This CDR3 is CAITGDTSYEQYF. CDR3 DNA sequence: TGTGCCATCACAGGGGACACCTCCTACGAGCAGTACTTC.